The 25 T cell receptor beta chains below were found in one sample sequenced in a study of blood T cell repertoires in COVID-19. Assay: immunoSEQ multiplex PCR; the TCRdb copy retains only in-frame clones and omits some. The table lists under 200,000 clones, 85% of them singletons, with 0.85% to 0.95% in the top ten. Sequencing was performed on peripheral blood. The receptor set was obtained from a man aged 55 to 70 with COVID-19, enrolled during active disease.

V usage is TRBV5-4 and J usage is TRBJ1-1, with a possible D match to TRBD1 (5 bases). V was clipped by 3 bases and J by 0 bases, with 12 bases between them. The CDR3 runs to 15 residues. Germline V gene sequence: CDR1 SGHNT, CDR2 YYREEE (reference sequence). CDR3 sequence reads: CASSYSDTMNTEAFF. The CDR3 DNA follows: TGTGCCAGCAGCTACTCGGACACCATGAACACTGAAGCTTTCTTT.

The CDR3 spells CASSVGTPSSGANVLTF. The CDR3 DNA follows: TGTGCCAGTAGTGTCGGGACACCCTCCTCTGGGGCCAACGTCCTGACTTTC. J is TRBJ2-6 and V is TRBV19; weak D call: TRBD1 (6 bases). Trimming shortened V by 5 bases and J by 0 bases, and 14 bases separated the two germline ends. CDR1 is LNHDA and CDR2 is SQIVND in the germline V gene (reference sequence). This CDR3 contains 17 residues.

This clone has only one observation. The chain links TRBV6-4 to TRBJ2-1; tentatively, D is TRBD1 (6 bases). With 7 bases removed from V and 0 bases from J, the gap between germline ends came to 13 bases. The germline V gene encodes CDR1 MRHNA and CDR2 SNTAGT. The CDR3 consists of 15 residues. This CDR3 reads CASKKDSPSYNEQFF. The CDR3 nucleotides read TGTGCCAGCAAGAAGGACAGTCCCTCCTACAATGAGCAGTTCTTC.

The genes are TRBV6-5 and TRBJ2-1; 8 nucleotides agree with TRBD1. The CDR3 is 15 residues long. V shed 6 bases and J 9 bases; nucleotides not matched to a gene: 13. Germline-derived CDR1 and CDR2 are MNHEY and SVGAGI. The DNA of the CDR3 is TGTGCCAGCAGCGAGACAGGGGTCGGTACAAGTGAGCAGTTCTTC. Its translation is CASSETGVGTSEQFF.

The gene calls are TRBV7-2 and TRBJ1-2; 8 bases match TRBD1. Trimming at V came to 6 bases and at J to 5 bases, leaving 5 bases not matched to a gene. The CDR3 covers 13 residues. In germline, CDR1 is SGHTA, CDR2 FQGNSA. The CDR3 spells CASSLDREYGYTF. CDR3 coding DNA: TGTGCCAGCAGTTTGGACAGGGAATATGGCTACACCTTC.

The chain uses TRBV3-1 (or the pseudogene TRBV3-2) and TRBJ2-4, with 8 bases fitting TRBD2. Per germline, CDR1 LGHDT and CDR2 YNNKEL (reference sequence). Trimming took 5 bases from V and 8 from J; bases not matched to a gene: 5. This CDR3 is built from 13 residues. For the CDR3, the DNA is TGTGCCAGCAGCTTCGGGGGGGAGTACATTCAGTACTTC. Translation gives CASSFGGEYIQYF.

The chain recombines TRBV16 with TRBJ1-1, with D unresolved. Deletions cut 0 bases from V and 6 bases from J, with 11 bases between. Germline CDR1 and CDR2: KGHSY and FQNENV. This CDR3 spans 14 amino acids. As DNA, the CDR3 is TGTGCCAGCAGCCAATCTGCCACTCGGGCTGAAGCTTTCTTT. Encoded protein: CASSQSATRAEAFF.

The chain is built from TRBV5-6 and TRBJ1-2, with D unresolved. This CDR3 has 15 amino acids. The germline V and J ends were trimmed by 0 bases and 4 bases, with 13 bases remaining between them. The germline gives CDR1 SGHDT, CDR2 YYEEEE. In DNA form, the CDR3 reads TGTGCCAGCAGCTTGGGAGGAGCGAACACCTATGGCTACACCTTC. This codes for CASSLGGANTYGYTF.

The CDR3 loop reads CASSPLDSRYTQYF. CDR3 bases: TGTGCCAGCAGCCCCCTAGATAGCCGGTATACGCAGTATTTT. V usage is TRBV14 and J usage is TRBJ2-3; D gene uncertain. This CDR3 region has 14 residues. From germline, CDR1 is SGHDN and CDR2 FVKESK. Trimming left V 4 bases short and J 7 bases short, with 15 bases between.

This clone was recorded only once. The rearrangement joins TRBV5-1 to TRBJ2-3; tentative D call: TRBD2 (6 bases). The CDR3 has 15 residues. V lost 2 bases, J lost 1 base, and 11 bases lay in between. CDR1 is SGHRS, CDR2 YFSETQ, per germline. DNA for the CDR3: TGCGCCAGCAGCTTAGGAGGGATGGGCACAGATACGCAGTATTTT. This codes for CASSLGGMGTDTQYF.

The chain recombines TRBV24-1 with TRBJ1-1; D gene ambiguous. The germline gives CDR1 KGHDR, CDR2 SFDVKD. CDR3 length: 15 residues. V lost 3 bases and J lost 0, with 10 bases in between. CDR3 nucleotide sequence: TGTGCCACCAGTGATGCTACCAAGATGAACACTGAAGCTTTCTTT. Translated, it gives CATSDATKMNTEAFF.

V is TRBV6-2 or TRBV6-3 and J is TRBJ2-4; 7 bases map to TRBD1. V trimming: 4 bases; J trimming: 8 bases; junction bases outside the gene matches: 5. The germline CDR1 and CDR2 sequences are MNHEY and SVGEGT. The CDR3 extends over 13 amino acids. CDR3 coding DNA: TGTGCCAGCAGTTCCCAGGGGGAGCACATTCAGTACTTC. This sequence encodes CASSSQGEHIQYF.

Only a few counts were recorded for this clone. Other nucleotide sequences from this sample produce the same CDR3. The J gene is TRBJ1-5, the V gene TRBV7-2; a weak D match, TRBD1 (6 bases). The germline V gene has CDR1 SGHTA and CDR2 FQGNSA. Trimming stripped 4 bases from V and 0 bases from J, with 7 bases between. There are 14 residues in the CDR3. The CDR3 DNA reads TGTGCCAGCAGCTCGGACAGTAGCAATCAGCCCCAGCATTTT. Protein sequence: CASSSDSSNQPQHF.

This chain connects TRBV27 to TRBJ2-7; D gene unclear. Germline-derived CDR1 and CDR2 are MNHEY and SMNVEV (reference sequence). The CDR3 is 17 amino acids. V lost 2 bases and J lost 6, with 23 bases in between. The CDR3 bases are TGTGCCAGCAGTTTACCCAAGACTCTCTGCCTCGGCGGCGAGCAGTACTTC. Amino acids: CASSLPKTLCLGGEQYF.

This clone has more than one count but fewer than ten. The rearrangement uses TRBV19 and TRBJ1-1; D is undetermined. V dropped 0 bases and J dropped 5 bases, with 13 bases sitting between them. This CDR3 region has 15 residues. Germline V gives CDR1 LNHDA, CDR2 SQIVND (reference sequence). The CDR3 DNA is TGTGCCAGTAGTATAGAGCCGGGGTGGTGGACTGAAGCTTTCTTT. Its protein product is CASSIEPGWWTEAFF.

V usage is TRBV5-1 and J usage is TRBJ1-1; unclear D gene. CDR1 is SGHRS, CDR2 YFSETQ, per germline. The CDR3 is 15 residues long. The ends were cut back, 0 bases at V and 0 bases at J, with 9 bases in the middle. The CDR3 loop reads CASSLDGLMNTEAFF. DNA for the CDR3: TGCGCCAGCAGCTTGGACGGACTCATGAACACTGAAGCTTTCTTT.

This clone was recorded once. V usage is TRBV30 and J usage is TRBJ2-6; D not resolved. V was pared by 4 bases and J by 5 bases, with 18 bases between. CDR3 size: 16 residues. Germline V gene lookup returns CDR1 GTSNPN and CDR2 SVGIG (reference sequence). DNA for the CDR3: TGTGCCTGGACCCCACCCGAGGATTTGTGGGCCAACGTCCTGACTTTC. This encodes CAWTPPEDLWANVLTF.

V is TRBV3-1 (or the pseudogene TRBV3-2) and J is TRBJ2-7; TRBD1 is a possible D gene (6 bases). Per the germline V gene, CDR1 is LGHDT and CDR2 is YNNKEL (reference sequence). V was clipped by 6 bases and J by 7 bases, with 13 bases between them. CDR3 length: 12 residues. The CDR3 DNA reads TGTGCCAGCAGGTCCAGGGGTGGAGAGCAGTACTTC. Translating it yields CASRSRGGEQYF.

As to this clone: At one end the junction does not follow the germline gene, possibly because of a read error. V gene TRBV7-3 combines with J gene TRBJ2-7; D may be TRBD2 (5 bases). Germline loops: CDR1 SGHTA, CDR2 FQGTGA. The CDR3 is made up of 13 amino acids. CDR3 DNA sequence: TGTGCCAGCAGCCCCGAAGGCCGGGGTTCCCCGAACTTC. Its translation: CASSPEGRGSPNF.

This chain uses TRBV6-2 or TRBV6-3 with TRBJ1-6; D is unresolved. Germline V gene sequence: CDR1 MNHEY, CDR2 SVGEGT. V shed 4 bases and J shed 6 bases, with 10 bases lying between them. This CDR3 contains 14 residues. CDR3 residues: CASSSLWSNSPLHF. DNA of the CDR3: TGTGCCAGCAGTTCCCTCTGGAGTAATTCACCCCTCCACTTT.

The CDR3 nucleotides are TGTGCCACCAGCAGAGATCTGACCGGGTCGGAAGGCTACACCTTC. It codes for CATSRDLTGSEGYTF. This sequence joins TRBV15 and TRBJ1-2; no firm D call. Germline V gene data show CDR1 as LNHNV and CDR2 as YYDKDF (reference sequence). The CDR3 sequence is 15 residues long. V lost 0 bases to trimming and J lost 8 bases, with 16 bases between them.

Note on this clone: The junction and the germline gene differ at one end; a read error may be behind it. The rearrangement joins TRBV12-3 or TRBV12-4 to TRBJ2-7; D might be TRBD2 (6 bases). CDR3 length: 13 residues. The CDR3: CASSLGGTYEQYF. For the CDR3, the DNA is TGTGCCAGCAGCTTAGGAGGGACCTACGAGCAGTACTTC.

This rearrangement joins TRBV7-9 to TRBJ1-5, with 7 nucleotides matching TRBD1. The CDR3 runs to 15 residues. Germline V gene lookup returns CDR1 SEHNR and CDR2 FQNEAQ (reference sequence). J gave up 5 bases and V 2 bases, and 6 bases lay outside the gene matches. CDR3 DNA sequence: TGTGCCAGCAGCTTAAAGGGGGCCCCCGATCAGCCCCAGCATTTT. Translating gives CASSLKGAPDQPQHF.

This clone has more than one count but fewer than ten. V usage is TRBV30 and J usage is TRBJ1-2; no firm D call. CDR1 and CDR2 (germline): GTSNPN, SVGIG (reference sequence). The V end was cut by 4 bases, the J end by 12 bases, with 18 bases between. The CDR3 has 12 amino acids. The CDR3 protein is CAWTLRRGIHTF. The CDR3 nucleotides read TGTGCCTGGACCCTAAGGAGAGGGATCCACACCTTC.

In regard to this clone: In the same sample, other DNA sequences code for this CDR3. The chain carries TRBV27 and TRBJ2-7, with TRBD2 as a possible D gene (5 bases). The CDR3 has 13 residues. Trimming removed 2 bases at V and 3 bases at J, with 8 bases between. Germline CDR1 and CDR2: MNHEY and SMNVEV (reference sequence). The CDR3 region has the DNA TGTGCCAGCAGTTTACAAGGGAGCTACGAGCAGTACTTC. This encodes CASSLQGSYEQYF.